The entry that follows covers one T cell receptor beta chain sequence. This clone is medium-sized (0.01 to 0.1%) in terms of sample share. Its antigen target is currently unknown. Base-call qualities are not available, and no considerably larger clone is one nucleotide away. This specimen belongs to a study of T cell clones after liver transplantation (dated by TCRdb to about 2019). Turning to the overall study: ITN030ST, the source of the samples, was a randomized trial that attempted immunosuppression withdrawal within 2 years of liver transplantation. Tolerance was defined as complete withdrawal of immunosuppression for at least one year without a rise in liver enzymes beyond twice the upper limit of normal. Third party-reactive TCRbeta sequences were also identified from pre-transplant MLRs to serve as an antigen-independent comparator for donor-reactive sequences. Blood samples were taken pre-transplant, pre-randomization before withdrawal, and post-randomization after full withdrawal or failed withdrawal. Donor-reactive T cell clones were identified by TCRbeta sequencing after a pre-transplant mixed lymphocyte reaction and then tracked in post-transplant blood. Subjects received no induction therapy and standard immunosuppression until randomization at 12-24 months post-transplant. Three of the eight recipients were HCV-positive; the others were transplanted for non-autoimmune, non-viral indications. The studied cohort comprised 8 liver transplant recipients, 3 classified as tolerant and 5 as non-tolerant.

Frozen genomic DNA underwent high-throughput TCRbeta CDR3 sequencing by immunoSEQ, including PCR amplification, mapping, bias correction and internal controls. As for the original processing: Only productive rearrangements were retained, with each unique TCRbeta sequence defined by its CDR3 nucleotide sequence together with its V and J gene. A sequence counted as donor-reactive only if the sequence showed at least 5-fold expansion in CFSE-low cells compared with unstimulated pre-transplant cells and had a frequency of at least 0.01%. Minimum frequency thresholds were set for each subject based on the unstimulated sample with the lowest template count, ensuring at least 90% detection power. Jensen-Shannon divergence between the top 1000 TCRbeta sequences after and before transplant was used to measure repertoire turnover. Changes in detection of donor-reactive sequences were assessed with two-sided Fisher's exact tests. TCRdb took this table from immuneACCESS and kept in-frame rearrangements with V and J called. Such tables lack part of the clones; where checked against another copy, unresolved V genes explain under half of the gap, and the rest is unexplained. The V and J calls and clone size were taken over from that table, and D and trimming were inferred from the DNA. The sample has about 6,100 clones on record, roughly 78% of them singletons. The ten largest clones take up about two fifths of the sample.

Thawed unstimulated PBMCs were stained for CD3, CD4 and CD8 and FACS-sorted into CD3+CD4+ and CD3+CD8+ populations. Each of the 8 studied subjects was randomized to immunosuppression withdrawal. Genomic DNA was isolated with the Qiagen DNeasy Blood and Tissue Kit. Overall study outcomes, separate from this receptor: Because of small, heterogeneous patient numbers and non-standardized post-transplant time points, the conclusions were only preliminary. When repertoire turnover was taken into account, detection of donor-reactive sequences was significantly reduced in 7 of 8 subjects for CD4 and in 8 of 8 subjects for CD8. Donor-reactive sequences declined more than third party-reactive ones, suggesting partial antigen-specific deletion unrelated to withdrawal success. In two subjects, low numbers of available donor cells limited the measurable donor-reactive repertoire. Without allograft tissue specimens, donor-reactive T cells may have migrated into the graft rather than being deleted. In most of the 8 subjects, circulating donor-reactive CD4 TCRbeta sequences decreased significantly after transplant, regardless of tolerance or HCV status.

In the germline V gene (reference sequence), CDR1 corresponds to SEHNR and CDR2 to FQNEAQ. Trimming costs V 1 base and J 0 bases, and their ends lie 15 bases apart. The CDR3 starts with the cysteine, ends with the phenylalanine, and has 17 residues. Just the 51-base CDR3 DNA is kept, in frame starting at base 1. The sequence came from a human patient who received a liver transplant. After a transplant, certain T cells may trace back to the graft donor. Here the chain combines TRBV7-9 and TRBJ1-2; a tentative D match to TRBD1 spans 6 bases. The sequencing used CD8+ T cells from blood, collected 24 months after liver transplant. The DNA sequence is TGTGCCAGCAGCTTAGGGGACATCTCTGACGCTAACTATGGCTACACCTTC. This gives the protein CASSLGDISDANYGYTF.